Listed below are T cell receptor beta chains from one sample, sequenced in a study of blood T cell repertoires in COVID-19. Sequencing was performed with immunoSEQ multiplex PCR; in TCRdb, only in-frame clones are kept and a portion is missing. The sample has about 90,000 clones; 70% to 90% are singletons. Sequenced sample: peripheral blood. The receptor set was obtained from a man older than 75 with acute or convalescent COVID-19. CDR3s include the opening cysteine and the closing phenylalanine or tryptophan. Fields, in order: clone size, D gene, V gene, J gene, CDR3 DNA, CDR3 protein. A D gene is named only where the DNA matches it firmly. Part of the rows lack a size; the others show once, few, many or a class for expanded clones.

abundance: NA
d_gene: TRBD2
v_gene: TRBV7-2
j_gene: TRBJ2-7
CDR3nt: TGTGCCAGCAGCTTAGGGGCTAGCGGGGGCGAGCAGTACTTC
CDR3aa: CASSLGASGGEQYF

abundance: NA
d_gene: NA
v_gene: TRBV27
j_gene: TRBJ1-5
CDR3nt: TGTGCCAGCTGCGCCTCCAGGGGACCGCCCAATCAGCCCCAGCATTTT
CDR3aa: CASCASRGPPNQPQHF

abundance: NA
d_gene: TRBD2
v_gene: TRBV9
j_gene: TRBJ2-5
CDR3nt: TGTGCCAGCAGCGTAGGTAGCGGGGGGTACCAAGAGACCCAGTACTTC
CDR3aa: CASSVGSGGYQETQYF

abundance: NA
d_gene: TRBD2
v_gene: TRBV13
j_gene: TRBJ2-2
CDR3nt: TGTGCCAGCAGCCCCAGGCCCCTAGCGGCGAACACCGGGGAGCTGTTTTTT
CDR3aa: CASSPRPLAANTGELFF

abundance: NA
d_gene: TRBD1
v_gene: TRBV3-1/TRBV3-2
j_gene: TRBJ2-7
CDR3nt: TGTGCCAGCAGCCCGACAGGGGCCGCCGAGCAGTACTTC
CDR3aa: CASSPTGAAEQYF

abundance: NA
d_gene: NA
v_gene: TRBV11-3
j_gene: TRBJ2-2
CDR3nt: TGTGCCAGCAGCTTAGGGGACTTCAGGGAGCTGTTTTTT
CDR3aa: CASSLGDFRELFF

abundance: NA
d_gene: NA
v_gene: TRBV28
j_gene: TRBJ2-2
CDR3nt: TGTGCCAGCACCTCCTGGGGGGGGCCGGACACCGGGGAGCTGTTTTTT
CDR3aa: CASTSWGGPDTGELFF

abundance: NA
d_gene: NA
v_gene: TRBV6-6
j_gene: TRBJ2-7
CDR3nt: TGTGCCAGCAGTTACCCTACCGGGACACAGTACGAGCAGTACTTC
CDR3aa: CASSYPTGTQYEQYF

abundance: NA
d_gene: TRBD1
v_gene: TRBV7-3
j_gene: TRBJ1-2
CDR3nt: TGTGCCAGCAGCCTACAGGGGAACTATGGCTACACCTTC
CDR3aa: CASSLQGNYGYTF

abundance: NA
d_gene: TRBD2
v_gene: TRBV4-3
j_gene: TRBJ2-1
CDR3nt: TGCGCCAGCAGCCAAGATCTTGTTGGCGGGAGCGTCTACGTTGAGCAGTTCTTC
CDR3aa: CASSQDLVGGSVYVEQFF

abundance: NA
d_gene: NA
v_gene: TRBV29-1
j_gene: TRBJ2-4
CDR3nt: TGCAGCGTTGAAATCCTAGCCAAAAACATTCAGTACTTC
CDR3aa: CSVEILAKNIQYF

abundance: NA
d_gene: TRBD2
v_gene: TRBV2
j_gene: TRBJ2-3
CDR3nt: TGTGCCAGCCGAGCGGGGTACACAGATACGCAGTATTTT
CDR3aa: CASRAGYTDTQYF

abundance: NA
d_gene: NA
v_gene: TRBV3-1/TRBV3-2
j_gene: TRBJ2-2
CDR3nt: TGTGCCAGCAGACAGGGCACCGGGGAGCTGTTTTTT
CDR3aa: CASRQGTGELFF

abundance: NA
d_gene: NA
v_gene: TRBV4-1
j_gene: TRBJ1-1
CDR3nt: TGCGCCAGCAGCCACCGAAGACCGGGACTCAGGAACACTGAAGCTTTCTTT
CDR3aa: CASSHRRPGLRNTEAFF

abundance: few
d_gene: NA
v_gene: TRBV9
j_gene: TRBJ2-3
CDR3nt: TGTGCCAGCAGCGTGGGTGGGGCAGGGGCCACAGATACGCAGTATTTT
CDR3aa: CASSVGGAGATDTQYF

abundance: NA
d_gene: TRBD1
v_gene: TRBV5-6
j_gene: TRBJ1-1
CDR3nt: TGTGCCAGCAGCTATGCTCCGGGACAGGGTTATCATAGTTTT
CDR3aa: CASSYAPGQGYHSF

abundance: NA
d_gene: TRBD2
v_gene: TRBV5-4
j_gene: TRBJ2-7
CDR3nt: TGTGCCAGCAGTAATAGCGGGAGAGGCAAGTACGAGCAGTACTTC
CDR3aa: CASSNSGRGKYEQYF

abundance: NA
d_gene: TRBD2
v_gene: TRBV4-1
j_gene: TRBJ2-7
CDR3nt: TGCGCCAGCAGCCAAGATCGACCCGCGACTAGCGGGAGGAGTTACGAGCAGTACTTC
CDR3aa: CASSQDRPATSGRSYEQYF

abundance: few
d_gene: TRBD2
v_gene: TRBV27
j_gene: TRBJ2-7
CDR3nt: TGTGCCAGCATTCCCGGGGGAGCGGGAAGGGTCGAGCAGTACTTC
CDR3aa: CASIPGGAGRVEQYF

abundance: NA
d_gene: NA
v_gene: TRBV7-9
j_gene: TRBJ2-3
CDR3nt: TGTGCCAGTCGGTCTGGGGCGCACACAGATACGCAGTATTTT
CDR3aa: CASRSGAHTDTQYF

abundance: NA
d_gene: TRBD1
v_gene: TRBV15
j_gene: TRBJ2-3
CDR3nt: TGTGCCACCAGCAGTCTCTCATTTGGGGGGACAGGGGGCCAATTAGATACGCAGTATTTT
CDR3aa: CATSSLSFGGTGGQLDTQYF

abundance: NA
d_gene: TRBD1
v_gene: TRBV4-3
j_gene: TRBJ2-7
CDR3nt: TGCGCCAGCAGCCCCGACAGGGGGTCCTACGAGCAGTACTTC
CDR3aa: CASSPDRGSYEQYF

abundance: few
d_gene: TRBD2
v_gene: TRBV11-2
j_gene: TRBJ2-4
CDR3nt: TGTGCCAGCAGCTCAGCTAGCGGGAATTATCTGAAGAGGTACTTC
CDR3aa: CASSSASGNYLKRYF

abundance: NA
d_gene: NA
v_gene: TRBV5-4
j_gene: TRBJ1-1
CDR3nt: TGTGCCAGCAGACCGGGGGGGGTGAACACTGAAGCTTTCTTT
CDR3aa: CASRPGGVNTEAFF

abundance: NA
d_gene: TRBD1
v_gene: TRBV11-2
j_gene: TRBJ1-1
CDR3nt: TGTGCCAGCAGCTTATACCCCCACGGGACAGATGGCGCTGAAGCTTTCTTT
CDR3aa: CASSLYPHGTDGAEAFF

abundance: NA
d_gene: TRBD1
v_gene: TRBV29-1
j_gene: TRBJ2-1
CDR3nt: TGCAGCGTTGGGGACAGGGCCGACAATGAGCAGTTCTTC
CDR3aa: CSVGDRADNEQFF

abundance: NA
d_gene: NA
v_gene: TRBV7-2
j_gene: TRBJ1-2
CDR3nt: TGTGCCAGCAGCCTACGGTCCGGGATTCTTTATGGCTACACCTTC
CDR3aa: CASSLRSGILYGYTF

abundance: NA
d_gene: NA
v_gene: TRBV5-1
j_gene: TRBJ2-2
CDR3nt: TGCGCCAGCAGCTTGGACACGAACACCGGGGAGCTGTTTTTT
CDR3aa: CASSLDTNTGELFF

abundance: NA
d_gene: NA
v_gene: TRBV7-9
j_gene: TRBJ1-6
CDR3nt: TGTGCCAGCAGCTTATCCGGGCAGGGAACAGGTTCACCCCTCCACTTT
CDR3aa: CASSLSGQGTGSPLHF

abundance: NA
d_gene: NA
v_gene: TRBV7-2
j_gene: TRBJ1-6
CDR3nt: TGTGCCAGCAGCTTAGAGGCCAGGGGAAATTCACCCCTCCACTTT
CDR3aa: CASSLEARGNSPLHF